This entry features one T cell receptor (beta chain) sequence. The sample belongs to a study of T cell changes during pregnancy in multiple sclerosis. V gave up 5 bases and J gave up 12 bases; unmatched junction bases: 10. The CDR3 loop spans 14 amino acids. Germline V lookup: CDR1 LNHDA, CDR2 SQIVND (reference sequence). Using immunoSEQ multiplex PCR, the repertoire was profiled, and TCRdb retains in-frame clones only, with some absent. The table has nearly 45,000 clones, 90% to 97% seen once. This specimen consisted of peripheral blood, obtained in the second trimester of pregnancy. This TCR was sampled from a female donor with multiple sclerosis, enrolled in a pregnancy study. The rearrangement uses TRBV19 and TRBJ1-4; TRBD1 agrees at 9 bases. CDR3 nucleotide sequence: TGTGCCAGTAGTGTCGGACAGGGGAGCTTGGAACTGTTTTTT. Amino acids: CASSVGQGSLELFF.